Listed below are T cell receptor beta chains from one sample, sequenced in a study of control samples from healthy donors and cancer patients. The protocol was immunoSEQ multiplex PCR, while the TCRdb copy is restricted to in-frame clones and leaves out a portion. The sample includes about 150,000 clones, about 94% of them seen just once. Sequencing was carried out using blood. Source of these receptors: a man aged 35-49 years in good health. Both conserved end residues are part of each CDR3. Each record gives: V gene, J gene, D gene, clone size, CDR3 length, CDR3 protein, CDR3 DNA. D genes are given only for firm matches. Size values are once, few and many counts, or a class for expanded clones, and some rows have none.

V gene: TRBV14; J gene: TRBJ2-7; D gene: TRBD1; clone size: -; CDR3 length: 16; CDR3 protein: CASSQGKGQGPREQYF; CDR3 DNA: TGTGCCAGCAGCCAAGGAAAGGGACAGGGGCCTAGGGAGCAGTACTTC
V gene: TRBV5-4; J gene: TRBJ2-7; D gene: -; clone size: few; CDR3 length: 9; CDR3 protein: CASRDEQYF; CDR3 DNA: TGTGCCAGCAGAGACGAGCAGTACTTC
V gene: TRBV28; J gene: TRBJ1-1; D gene: -; clone size: -; CDR3 length: 12; CDR3 protein: CASSFRGTEAFF; CDR3 DNA: TGTGCCAGCAGCTTCAGGGGCACTGAAGCTTTCTTT
V gene: TRBV5-5; J gene: TRBJ1-2; D gene: TRBD1; clone size: -; CDR3 length: 20; CDR3 protein: CASSGISAPGTGGSNYGYTF; CDR3 DNA: TGTGCCAGCAGCGGAATTTCGGCCCCCGGGACAGGGGGTTCGAACTATGGCTACACCTTC
V gene: TRBV7-9; J gene: TRBJ2-1; D gene: -; clone size: -; CDR3 length: 15; CDR3 protein: CASSPDGTSYNEQFF; CDR3 DNA: TGTGCCAGCAGCCCGGACGGTACTTCCTACAATGAGCAGTTCTTC
V gene: TRBV27; J gene: TRBJ1-2; D gene: -; clone size: -; CDR3 length: 15; CDR3 protein: CASSYDRSSNYGYTF; CDR3 DNA: TGTGCCAGCAGCTACGACAGATCCTCGAACTATGGCTACACCTTC
V gene: TRBV5-1; J gene: TRBJ1-1; D gene: TRBD1; clone size: once; CDR3 length: 18; CDR3 protein: CASSFLTPGQGMNTEAFF; CDR3 DNA: TGCGCCAGCAGCTTTTTGACCCCCGGACAGGGGATGAACACTGAAGCTTTCTTT
V gene: TRBV9; J gene: TRBJ1-3; D gene: -; clone size: -; CDR3 length: 17; CDR3 protein: CASSVGRARNSGNTIYF; CDR3 DNA: TGTGCCAGCAGCGTAGGACGGGCCCGGAACTCTGGAAACACCATATATTTT
V gene: TRBV5-8; J gene: TRBJ2-7; D gene: TRBD1; clone size: -; CDR3 length: 15; CDR3 protein: CASSESGTGFYEQYF; CDR3 DNA: TGTGCCAGCAGCGAGTCCGGGACAGGATTCTACGAGCAGTACTTC
V gene: TRBV5-1; J gene: TRBJ1-2; D gene: -; clone size: -; CDR3 length: 15; CDR3 protein: CASSLERGGNYGYTF; CDR3 DNA: TGCGCCAGCAGCTTGGAAAGGGGAGGCAACTATGGCTACACCTTC
V gene: TRBV7-8; J gene: TRBJ1-4; D gene: -; clone size: once; CDR3 length: 14; CDR3 protein: CASSPREGGGKLFF; CDR3 DNA: TGTGCCAGCAGCCCCCGGGAGGGGGGGGGAAAACTGTTTTTT
V gene: TRBV5-1; J gene: TRBJ1-3; D gene: TRBD1; clone size: -; CDR3 length: 15; CDR3 protein: CASSFGQEPGNTIYF; CDR3 DNA: TGCGCCAGCAGTTTTGGACAGGAACCTGGAAACACCATATATTTT
V gene: TRBV7-9; J gene: TRBJ1-5; D gene: -; clone size: -; CDR3 length: 13; CDR3 protein: CASSLVPNQPQHF; CDR3 DNA: TGTGCCAGCAGCTTAGTCCCCAATCAGCCCCAGCATTTT
V gene: TRBV19; J gene: TRBJ1-5; D gene: TRBD1; clone size: -; CDR3 length: 12; CDR3 protein: CATRDSNQPQHF; CDR3 DNA: TGTGCCACCCGGGACAGTAATCAGCCCCAGCATTTT
V gene: TRBV10-1; J gene: TRBJ1-2; D gene: -; clone size: -; CDR3 length: 13; CDR3 protein: CASSDGTPGGYTF; CDR3 DNA: TGCGCCAGCAGTGATGGGACCCCGGGTGGCTACACCTTC
V gene: TRBV24-1; J gene: TRBJ2-1; D gene: -; clone size: -; CDR3 length: 15; CDR3 protein: CATSDSGTSYNEQFF; CDR3 DNA: TGTGCCACCAGTGACTCAGGGACATCTTACAATGAGCAGTTCTTC
V gene: TRBV11-2; J gene: TRBJ2-3; D gene: TRBD2; clone size: -; CDR3 length: 16; CDR3 protein: CASSLVAGGPPDTQYF; CDR3 DNA: TGTGCCAGCAGCTTAGTAGCGGGGGGGCCCCCAGATACGCAGTATTTT
V gene: TRBV4-1; J gene: TRBJ1-6; D gene: TRBD1; clone size: -; CDR3 length: 18; CDR3 protein: CASSQGDRASSYNSPLHF; CDR3 DNA: TGCGCCAGCAGCCAAGGGGACAGGGCGAGCTCCTATAATTCACCCCTCCACTTT
V gene: TRBV6-6; J gene: TRBJ1-1; D gene: -; clone size: -; CDR3 length: 16; CDR3 protein: CASRSPAQGTFTEAFF; CDR3 DNA: TGTGCCAGCAGGTCACCGGCCCAGGGGACGTTCACTGAAGCTTTCTTT
V gene: TRBV7-3; J gene: TRBJ1-1; D gene: TRBD1; clone size: -; CDR3 length: 19; CDR3 protein: CASSPHGGGRGLAHPEAFF; CDR3 DNA: TGTGCCAGCAGCCCCCATGGGGGGGGCAGGGGGCTAGCGCATCCTGAAGCTTTCTTT
V gene: TRBV30; J gene: TRBJ1-2; D gene: -; clone size: -; CDR3 length: 16; CDR3 protein: CAWSPDTYLQGYGYTF; CDR3 DNA: TGTGCCTGGAGTCCTGATACTTATCTACAAGGCTATGGCTACACCTTC
V gene: TRBV7-2; J gene: TRBJ1-1; D gene: TRBD1; clone size: -; CDR3 length: 13; CDR3 protein: CASSSQGGTEAFF; CDR3 DNA: TGTGCCAGCAGCTCCCAGGGGGGTACTGAAGCTTTCTTT
V gene: TRBV24-1; J gene: TRBJ2-3; D gene: TRBD1; clone size: -; CDR3 length: 15; CDR3 protein: CATSDPGQGTDTQYF; CDR3 DNA: TGTGCCACCAGTGATCCAGGACAGGGCACAGATACGCAGTATTTT
V gene: TRBV18; J gene: TRBJ2-3; D gene: TRBD1; clone size: -; CDR3 length: 17; CDR3 protein: CASSPQLGQGSTDTQYF; CDR3 DNA: TGTGCCAGCTCACCACAGTTGGGACAGGGTAGCACAGATACGCAGTATTTT
V gene: TRBV28; J gene: TRBJ1-1; D gene: -; clone size: -; CDR3 length: 15; CDR3 protein: CASSFGGARGTEAFF; CDR3 DNA: TGTGCCAGCAGTTTTGGGGGGGCTAGGGGCACTGAAGCTTTCTTT
V gene: TRBV28; J gene: TRBJ1-5; D gene: -; clone size: -; CDR3 length: 14; CDR3 protein: CASRTGYSNQPQHF; CDR3 DNA: TGTGCCAGCAGGACAGGTTATAGCAATCAGCCCCAGCATTTT
V gene: TRBV28; J gene: TRBJ1-4; D gene: -; clone size: -; CDR3 length: 18; CDR3 protein: CASSSRGGRDGTNEKLFF; CDR3 DNA: TGTGCCAGCAGTTCCCGGGGGGGCAGGGATGGGACTAATGAAAAACTGTTTTTT
V gene: TRBV6-2/TRBV6-3; J gene: TRBJ2-3; D gene: TRBD2; clone size: -; CDR3 length: 15; CDR3 protein: CASSYSGGATDTQYF; CDR3 DNA: TGTGCCAGCAGTTATAGCGGGGGGGCCACAGATACGCAGTATTTT
V gene: TRBV23-1; J gene: TRBJ2-7; D gene: -; clone size: -; CDR3 length: 14; CDR3 protein: CASGTGNRTYEQYF; CDR3 DNA: TGCGCCAGCGGAACAGGGAACCGAACCTACGAGCAGTACTTC
V gene: TRBV28; J gene: TRBJ2-3; D gene: -; clone size: -; CDR3 length: 16; CDR3 protein: CASSLLLGQAVDTQYF; CDR3 DNA: TGTGCCAGCAGTTTATTGTTGGGACAAGCTGTAGATACGCAGTATTTT
V gene: TRBV7-6; J gene: TRBJ2-1; D gene: TRBD2; clone size: -; CDR3 length: 14; CDR3 protein: CASSLGTSIDEQFF; CDR3 DNA: TGTGCCAGCAGCCTTGGGACTAGTATCGATGAGCAGTTCTTC
V gene: TRBV4-3; J gene: TRBJ2-2; D gene: -; clone size: -; CDR3 length: 14; CDR3 protein: CASSQAMNTGELFF; CDR3 DNA: TGCGCCAGCAGCCAAGCGATGAACACCGGGGAGCTGTTTTTT
V gene: TRBV12-3/TRBV12-4; J gene: TRBJ1-5; D gene: -; clone size: -; CDR3 length: 13; CDR3 protein: CASSLGHYQPQHF; CDR3 DNA: TGTGCCAGCAGCTTGGGGCACTATCAGCCCCAGCATTTT
V gene: TRBV5-6; J gene: TRBJ1-2; D gene: -; clone size: -; CDR3 length: 13; CDR3 protein: CASSLRSGDGYTF; CDR3 DNA: TGTGCCAGCAGCTTGAGGTCAGGGGATGGCTACACCTTC
V gene: TRBV5-1; J gene: TRBJ1-1; D gene: -; clone size: -; CDR3 length: 15; CDR3 protein: CASSLGGTMNTEAFF; CDR3 DNA: TGCGCCAGCAGCTTGGGTGGGACCATGAACACTGAAGCTTTCTTT
V gene: TRBV12-3/TRBV12-4; J gene: TRBJ1-2; D gene: TRBD1; clone size: -; CDR3 length: 13; CDR3 protein: CASSPDRDRGYTF; CDR3 DNA: TGTGCCAGCAGTCCAGACAGGGACCGCGGCTACACCTTC
V gene: TRBV5-6; J gene: TRBJ2-1; D gene: TRBD1; clone size: -; CDR3 length: 14; CDR3 protein: CASSLAGTGDEQFF; CDR3 DNA: TGTGCCAGCAGCTTGGCCGGGACAGGAGATGAGCAGTTCTTC
V gene: TRBV6-5; J gene: TRBJ2-7; D gene: -; clone size: -; CDR3 length: 13; CDR3 protein: CASRQGSLKKQYF; CDR3 DNA: TGTGCCAGCAGGCAGGGGTCCTTGAAGAAGCAGTACTTC
V gene: TRBV5-1; J gene: TRBJ2-3; D gene: -; clone size: -; CDR3 length: 16; CDR3 protein: CASSPPEPGGTDTQYF; CDR3 DNA: TGCGCCAGCAGCCCCCCGGAACCGGGGGGCACAGATACGCAGTATTTT
V gene: TRBV15; J gene: TRBJ1-1; D gene: -; clone size: -; CDR3 length: 18; CDR3 protein: CATSRDSVGTLMNTEAFF; CDR3 DNA: TGTGCCACCAGCAGAGACTCCGTGGGGACCCTCATGAACACTGAAGCTTTCTTT
V gene: TRBV5-4; J gene: TRBJ2-7; D gene: -; clone size: -; CDR3 length: 14; CDR3 protein: CASSSGQFPYEQYF; CDR3 DNA: TGTGCCAGCAGTTCAGGACAGTTCCCCTACGAGCAGTACTTC
V gene: TRBV4-3; J gene: TRBJ1-2; D gene: -; clone size: -; CDR3 length: 15; CDR3 protein: CASSQDSRGMGGYTF; CDR3 DNA: TGCGCCAGCAGCCAAGATTCCCGGGGGATGGGTGGCTACACCTTC
V gene: TRBV7-9; J gene: TRBJ1-6; D gene: -; clone size: once; CDR3 length: 18; CDR3 protein: CASSLGRQGTSYNSPLHF; CDR3 DNA: TGTGCCAGCAGCTTAGGAAGGCAGGGAACCTCCTATAATTCACCCCTCCACTTT
V gene: TRBV9; J gene: TRBJ1-1; D gene: -; clone size: once; CDR3 length: 13; CDR3 protein: CASSVGARDEAFF; CDR3 DNA: TGTGCCAGCAGCGTAGGAGCCAGGGACGAAGCTTTCTTT
V gene: TRBV5-6; J gene: TRBJ2-7; D gene: -; clone size: once; CDR3 length: 14; CDR3 protein: CASSLEANTYEQYF; CDR3 DNA: TGTGCCAGCAGCTTGGAAGCGAACACCTACGAGCAGTACTTC
V gene: TRBV18; J gene: TRBJ2-2; D gene: -; clone size: -; CDR3 length: 19; CDR3 protein: CASSPDWTSALTNTGELFF; CDR3 DNA: TGTGCCAGCTCACCAGATTGGACGAGCGCACTTACGAACACCGGGGAGCTGTTTTTT
V gene: TRBV6-5; J gene: TRBJ2-3; D gene: TRBD1; clone size: -; CDR3 length: 15; CDR3 protein: CASSRQGPPLDTQYF; CDR3 DNA: TGTGCCAGCTCCCGACAGGGGCCTCCTCTAGATACGCAGTATTTT
V gene: TRBV13; J gene: TRBJ2-7; D gene: TRBD2; clone size: few; CDR3 length: 14; CDR3 protein: CASTQAGGPNEQYF; CDR3 DNA: TGTGCCAGCACCCAAGCGGGGGGGCCAAACGAGCAGTACTTC
V gene: TRBV28; J gene: TRBJ1-1; D gene: -; clone size: once; CDR3 length: 15; CDR3 protein: CASSPGARLDTEAFF; CDR3 DNA: TGTGCCAGCAGTCCTGGGGCCAGGCTGGACACTGAAGCTTTCTTT
V gene: TRBV7-3; J gene: TRBJ1-1; D gene: TRBD1; clone size: -; CDR3 length: 11; CDR3 protein: CASSESGGAFF; CDR3 DNA: TGTGCCAGCAGCGAGTCAGGGGGAGCTTTCTTT